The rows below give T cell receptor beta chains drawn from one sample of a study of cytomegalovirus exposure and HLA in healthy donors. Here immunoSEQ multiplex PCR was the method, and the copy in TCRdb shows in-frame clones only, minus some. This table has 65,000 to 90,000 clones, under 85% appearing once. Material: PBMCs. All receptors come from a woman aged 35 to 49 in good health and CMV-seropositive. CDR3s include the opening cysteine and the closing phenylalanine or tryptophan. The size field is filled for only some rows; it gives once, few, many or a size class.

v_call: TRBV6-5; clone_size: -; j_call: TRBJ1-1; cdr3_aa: CASTRGANTEAFF
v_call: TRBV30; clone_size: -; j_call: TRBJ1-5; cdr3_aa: CAWTGTGSGPQHF
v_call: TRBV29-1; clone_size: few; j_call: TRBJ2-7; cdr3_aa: CSVRDFYEQYF
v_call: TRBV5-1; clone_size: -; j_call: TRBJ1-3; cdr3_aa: CASSEPGQGTGNTIYF
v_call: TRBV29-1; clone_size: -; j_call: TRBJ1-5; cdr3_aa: CSVATENSNQPQHF
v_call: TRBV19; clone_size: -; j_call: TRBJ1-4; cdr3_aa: CASSIVPGQANEKLFF
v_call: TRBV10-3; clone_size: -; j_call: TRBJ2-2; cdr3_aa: CAISERQTGELFF
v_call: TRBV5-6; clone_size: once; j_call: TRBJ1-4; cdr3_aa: CASSSGGVEKLFF
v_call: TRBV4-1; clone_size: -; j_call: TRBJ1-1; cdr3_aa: CASSQATLGGFTEAFF
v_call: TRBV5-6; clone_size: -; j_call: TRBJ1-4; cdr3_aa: CASSFLQVATNEKLFF
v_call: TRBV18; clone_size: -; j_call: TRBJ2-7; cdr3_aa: CASSPGLADYEQYF
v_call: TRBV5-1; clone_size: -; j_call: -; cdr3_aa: CASSLTGGTYEQYF
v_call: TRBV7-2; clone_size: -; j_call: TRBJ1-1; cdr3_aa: CASSRGGTWNTEAFF
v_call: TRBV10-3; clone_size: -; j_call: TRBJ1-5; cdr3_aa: CAISGGGEQPQHF
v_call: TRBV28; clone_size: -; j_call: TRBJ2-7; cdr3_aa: CASSPPGVSYEQYF
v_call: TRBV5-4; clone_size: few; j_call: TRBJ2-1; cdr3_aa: CASSLGTRQGDNEQFF
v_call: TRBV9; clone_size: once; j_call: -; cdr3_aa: CASSVEPRSSYEQYF
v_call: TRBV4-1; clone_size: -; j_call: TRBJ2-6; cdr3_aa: CASSQPGQRISGANVLTF